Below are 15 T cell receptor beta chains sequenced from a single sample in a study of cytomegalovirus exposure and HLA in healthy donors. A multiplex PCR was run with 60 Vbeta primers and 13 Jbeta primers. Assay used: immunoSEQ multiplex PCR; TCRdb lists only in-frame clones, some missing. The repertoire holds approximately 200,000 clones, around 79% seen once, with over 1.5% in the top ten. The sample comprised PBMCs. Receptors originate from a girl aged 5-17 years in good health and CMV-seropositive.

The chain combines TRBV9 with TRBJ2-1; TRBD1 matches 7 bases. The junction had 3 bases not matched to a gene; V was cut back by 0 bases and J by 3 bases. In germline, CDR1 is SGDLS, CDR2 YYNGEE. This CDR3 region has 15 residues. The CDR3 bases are TGTGCCAGCAGCGTAGATGGGACAGTCTACAATGAGCAGTTCTTC. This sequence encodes CASSVDGTVYNEQFF.

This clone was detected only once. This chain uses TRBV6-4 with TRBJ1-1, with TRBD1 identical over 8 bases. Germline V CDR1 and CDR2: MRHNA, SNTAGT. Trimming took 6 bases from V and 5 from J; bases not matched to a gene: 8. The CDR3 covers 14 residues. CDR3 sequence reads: CASSAQGEGTEAFF. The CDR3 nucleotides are TGTGCCAGCAGCGCACAGGGGGAGGGTACTGAAGCTTTCTTT.

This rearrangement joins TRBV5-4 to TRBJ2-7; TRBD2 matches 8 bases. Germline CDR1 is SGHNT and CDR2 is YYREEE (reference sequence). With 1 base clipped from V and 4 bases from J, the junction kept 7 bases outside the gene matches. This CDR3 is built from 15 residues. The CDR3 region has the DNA TGTGCCAGCAGCTTGAATAGCGGGGATTTGTACGAGCAGTACTTC. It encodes CASSLNSGDLYEQYF.

CDR3 in DNA: TGCAGCGTTGTCCGACAGGGCAATGGCTACACCTTC. Amino acid sequence: CSVVRQGNGYTF. The V gene is TRBV29-1, the J gene TRBJ1-2; TRBD1 matches at 7 bases. CDR3 size: 12 residues. From germline, CDR1 is SQVTM and CDR2 ANQGSEA. J lost 6 bases, V lost 4 bases, and 5 bases had no gene match. Using reference TRBV29-1 and TRBJ1-2 for the parts outside the CDR3, the full variable domain is SAVISQKPSRDICQRGTSLTIQCQVDSQVTMMFWYRQQPGQSLTLIATANQGSEATYESGFVIDKFPISRPNLTFSTLTVSNMSPEDSSIYLCSVVRQGNGYTFGSGTRLTVV.

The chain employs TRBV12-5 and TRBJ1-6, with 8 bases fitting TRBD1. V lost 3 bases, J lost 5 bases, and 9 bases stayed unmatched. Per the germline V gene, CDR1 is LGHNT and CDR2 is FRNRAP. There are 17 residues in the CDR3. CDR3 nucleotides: TGTGCTAGTGGTTTACGACAGGGGTTTAACGATAATTCACCCCTCCACTTT. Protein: CASGLRQGFNDNSPLHF.

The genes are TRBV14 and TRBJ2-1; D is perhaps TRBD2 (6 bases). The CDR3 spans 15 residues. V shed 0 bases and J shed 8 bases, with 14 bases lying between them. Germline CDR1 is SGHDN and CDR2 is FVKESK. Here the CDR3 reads CASSQEDYLVDEQFF. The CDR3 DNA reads TGTGCCAGCAGCCAAGAGGACTACCTCGTGGATGAGCAGTTCTTC.

The CDR3 DNA reads TGTGCCAGCAGCTTAGCCGGGACAGCCTATGGCTACACCTTC. Residues: CASSLAGTAYGYTF. The chain is built from TRBV7-9 and TRBJ1-2, with TRBD1 identical over 7 bases. CDR1 and CDR2 from the germline V gene are SEHNR and FQNEAQ (reference sequence). J lost 4 bases, V lost 0 bases, and 2 bases had no gene match. The CDR3 is 14 amino acids. The full variable domain, completed using reference TRBV7-9 and TRBJ1-2, is DTGVSQNPRHKITKRGQNVTFRCDPISEHNRLYWYRQTLGQGPEFLTYFQNEAQLEKSRLLSDRFSAERPKGSFSTLEIQRTEQGDSAMYLCASSLAGTAYGYTFGSGTRLTVV.

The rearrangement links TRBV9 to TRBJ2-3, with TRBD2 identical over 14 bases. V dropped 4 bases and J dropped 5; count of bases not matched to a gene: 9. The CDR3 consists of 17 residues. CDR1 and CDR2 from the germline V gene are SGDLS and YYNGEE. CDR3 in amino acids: CASSSRGLAGEVDTQYF. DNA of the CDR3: TGTGCCAGCAGCTCCAGGGGACTAGCGGGGGAAGTAGATACGCAGTATTTT.

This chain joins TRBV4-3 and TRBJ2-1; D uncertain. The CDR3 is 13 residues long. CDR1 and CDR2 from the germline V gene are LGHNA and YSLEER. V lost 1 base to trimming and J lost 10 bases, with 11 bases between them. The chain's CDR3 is CASSQGFFREQFF. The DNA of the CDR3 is TGCGCCAGCAGCCAAGGTTTCTTTAGAGAGCAGTTCTTC.

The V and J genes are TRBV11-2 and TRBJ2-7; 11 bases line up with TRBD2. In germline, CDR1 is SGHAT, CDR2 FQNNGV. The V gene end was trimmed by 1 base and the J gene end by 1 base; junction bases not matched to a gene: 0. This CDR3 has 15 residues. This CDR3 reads CASSLGLAGSYEQYF. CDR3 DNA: TGTGCCAGCAGCTTAGGACTAGCGGGGTCCTACGAGCAGTACTTC.

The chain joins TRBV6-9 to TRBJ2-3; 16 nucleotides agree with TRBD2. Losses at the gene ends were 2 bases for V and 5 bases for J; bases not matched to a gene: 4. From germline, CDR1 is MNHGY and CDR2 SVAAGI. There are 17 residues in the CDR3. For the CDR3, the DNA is TGTGCCAGCAGTTATCTGGGACTAGCGGGGGGGGAAGATACGCAGTATTTT. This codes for CASSYLGLAGGEDTQYF.

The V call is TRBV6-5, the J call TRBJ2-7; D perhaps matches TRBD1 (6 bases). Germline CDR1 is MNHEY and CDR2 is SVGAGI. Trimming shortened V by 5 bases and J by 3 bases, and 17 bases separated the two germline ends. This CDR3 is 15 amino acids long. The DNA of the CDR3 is TGTGCCAGCAGTGGCCGCAGGACAGCGATCTACGAGCAGTACTTC. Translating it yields CASSGRRTAIYEQYF.

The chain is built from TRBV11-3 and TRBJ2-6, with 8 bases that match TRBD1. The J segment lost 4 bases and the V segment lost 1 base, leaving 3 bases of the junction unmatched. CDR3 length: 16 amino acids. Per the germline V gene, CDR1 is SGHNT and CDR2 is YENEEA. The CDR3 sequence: CASSLAGGYGANVLTF. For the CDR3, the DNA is TGTGCCAGCAGCTTAGCAGGGGGCTACGGGGCCAACGTCCTGACTTTC.

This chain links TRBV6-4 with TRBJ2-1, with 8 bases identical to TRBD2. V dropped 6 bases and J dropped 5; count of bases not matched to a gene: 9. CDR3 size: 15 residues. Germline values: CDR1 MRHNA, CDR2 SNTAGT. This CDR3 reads CASSREGSGDNEQFF. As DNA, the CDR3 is TGTGCCAGCAGCCGAGAGGGTAGCGGGGACAATGAGCAGTTCTTC.

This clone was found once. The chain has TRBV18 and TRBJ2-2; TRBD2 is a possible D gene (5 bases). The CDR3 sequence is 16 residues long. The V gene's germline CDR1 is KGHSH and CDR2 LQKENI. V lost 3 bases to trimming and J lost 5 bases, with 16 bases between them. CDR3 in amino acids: CASSPGGQKETGELFF. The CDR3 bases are TGTGCCAGCTCACCTGGCGGGCAGAAAGAAACCGGGGAGCTGTTTTTT. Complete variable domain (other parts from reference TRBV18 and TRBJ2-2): NAGVMQNPRHLVRRRGQEARLRCSPMKGHSHVYWYRQLPEEGLKFMVYLQKENIIDESGMPKERFSAEFPKEGPSILRIQQVVRGDSAAYFCASSPGGQKETGELFFGEGSRLTVL.